One sample yielded the 19 T cell receptor beta chains listed below, sequenced in a study of molecular identifiers for immune sequencing clone quantification. TCRdb re-called the PCR reads through MiXCR, storing one row per CDR3 protein. The repertoire holds a few hundred thousand distinct CDR3 sequences, with around 23% as singletons. The sequencing sample was made of naive CD8+ T cells from blood, with Jurkat cell RNA spiked in. This sample's subset: FACS-sorted CD8+CD4-CCR7+CD45RA+ naive T cells. All receptors come from a human donor in good health. Some libraries in this study had Jurkat cell RNA spiked in.

This clonotype showed up many times. The chain carries TRBV4-3 and TRBJ1-5, with D perhaps matching TRBD1 (6 bases). This CDR3 has 17 residues. Germline loops: CDR1 LGHNA, CDR2 YSLEER. V was pared by 0 bases and J by 3 bases, with 15 bases between. The CDR3 reads CASSQDLSQGINQPQHF. The DNA for the CDR3 is TGCGCCAGCAGCCAAGATCTGTCTCAGGGGATCAATCAGCCCCAGCATTTT.

This clonotype came up once. This sequence may be a read error, since a much larger clone differs from it by one base. The V gene is TRBV4-2, the J gene TRBJ2-1; weak D call: TRBD2 (5 bases). Germline lookup yields CDR1 LGHNA and CDR2 YNFKEQ. This CDR3 has 13 amino acids. The V and J ends lost 3 bases and 8 bases respectively, with 11 bases between them. Here the CDR3 DNA reads TGTGCCAGCAGCCATGCGGACGGGGATGAGCAGTTCTTC. It codes for CASSHADGDEQFF.

About this clonotype itself: This may come from a read error, since a much larger clone is one base off. The chain is built from TRBV24-1 and TRBJ2-3; 9 positions agree with TRBD1. The CDR3 length is 13 residues. In germline, CDR1 is KGHDR, CDR2 SFDVKD. In nucleotides, the CDR3 is TGTACCACCACACAGGGGGCCGAAGATACGCAGTATTTT. Translated: CTTTQGAEDTQYF.

This clonotype came up a few times. V and J are TRBV13 and TRBJ2-5; D not resolved. The CDR3 runs 13 residues. Trimming cost V 1 base and J 7 bases, with 10 bases left between them. Per the germline V gene, CDR1 is PRHDT and CDR2 is FYEKMQ (reference sequence). CDR3 nucleotides: TGTGCCAGCAGCTTAGAGTCCGACTGGACCCAGTACTTC. Translating gives CASSLESDWTQYF.

The chain recombines TRBV7-2 with TRBJ2-2; tentative D call: TRBD1 (5 bases). The germline V gene has CDR1 SGHTA and CDR2 FQGNSA. V was trimmed by 5 bases and J by 0 bases, leaving 10 bases between them. This CDR3 spans 15 amino acids. The CDR3, as DNA: TGTGCCAGCAGCCCCTCGACAGCGAACACCGGGGAGCTGTTTTTT. Protein: CASSPSTANTGELFF.

The table lists this clonotype with a few counts. The V and J genes are TRBV21-1 and TRBJ2-3; the table gives TRBD2 as D, unverified against the DNA. TRBV21-1 corresponds to a pseudogene. The CDR3 sequence is 17 residues long. The CDR3 loop is CASTLGGPVEGGDTQYF. The CDR3 DNA reads TGTGCCAGCACCCTAGGCGGGCCTGTTGAGGGTGGAGATACGCAGTATTTT.

This clonotype was detected many times. V and J are TRBV12-3 or TRBV12-4 and TRBJ2-5; tentatively, D is TRBD2 (5 bases). V was clipped by 6 bases and J by 4 bases, with 12 bases between them. This CDR3 spans 13 amino acids. CDR3 bases: TGTGCCAGCAGGGCCCCTAGCAGAGAGACCCAGTACTTC. It yields the protein CASRAPSRETQYF.

About this clonotype itself: Just one base apart from a much larger clone, this may be a read error. The chain recombines TRBV7-6 with TRBJ1-1; D gene unclear. Per the germline V gene, CDR1 is SGHVS and CDR2 is FNYEAQ. This CDR3 has 15 residues. V lost 5 bases, J lost 5 bases, and 18 bases lay in between. The CDR3 is CASSHQGPGWTEAFF. The CDR3 bases are TGTGCCAGCAGCCACCAAGGTCCCGGGTGGACTGAAGCTTTCTTT.

The CDR3: CASSQDPGLAGSSYNEQFF. The CDR3 DNA follows: TGCGCCAGCAGCCAAGATCCGGGACTAGCGGGAAGCTCCTACAATGAGCAGTTCTTC. The V call is TRBV4-3, the J call TRBJ2-1, with 13 nucleotides matching TRBD2. V shed 0 bases and J 0 bases; nucleotides not matched to a gene: 5. This CDR3 is built from 19 residues. CDR1 is LGHNA, CDR2 YSLEER, per germline.

The J gene is TRBJ2-7, the V gene TRBV7-9; 8 bases match TRBD1. The CDR3 is 14 amino acids. With 4 bases clipped from V and 3 bases from J, the junction kept 5 bases outside the gene matches. The germline CDR1 and CDR2 sequences are SEHNR and FQNEAQ (reference sequence). This chain's CDR3 is CASSWSGQVYEQYF. DNA of the CDR3: TGTGCCAGCAGCTGGTCGGGACAGGTCTACGAGCAGTACTTC.

This clonotype was picked up a small number of times. CDR3 bases: TGTGCCAGCAGTGAAGTTACGAGCGGGAGGTGGTACGAGCAGTACTTC. Residues: CASSEVTSGRWYEQYF. This rearrangement joins TRBV2 to TRBJ2-7; 9 nucleotides match TRBD2. Germline V gene lookup returns CDR1 SNHLY and CDR2 FYNNEI. The CDR3 runs to 16 residues. The trim removed 1 base at V and 4 bases at J, leaving 8 bases unmatched. Supplemented by reference TRBV2 and TRBJ2-7, the full variable domain reads EPEVTQTPSHQVTQMGQEVILRCVPISNHLYFYWYRQILGQKVEFLVSFYNNEISEKSEIFDDQFSVERPDGSNFTLKIRSTKLEDSAMYFCASSEVTSGRWYEQYFGPGTRLTVT.

This clonotype was picked up a small number of times. Sequence at one end of the junction differs from germline and may be a read error. The chain carries TRBV5-3 and TRBJ1-1; no clear D. TRBV5-3 is flagged as an ORF with uncertain function. This CDR3 is 13 amino acids long. The chain's CDR3 is CASSSDLITEAFF. CDR3 sequence (DNA): TGTGCCAGCAGCTCGGACCTTATCACTGAAGCTTTCTTT.

This clonotype was observed many times. The chain combines TRBV7-9 with TRBJ2-3, with D unclear. The CDR3 totals 12 residues. V was trimmed by 7 bases and J by 0 bases, leaving 5 bases between them. The germline gives CDR1 SEHNR, CDR2 FQNEAQ (reference sequence). CDR3 loop: CASIGSTDTQYF. The CDR3 nucleotides are TGTGCCAGCATTGGGAGCACAGATACGCAGTATTTT. The full variable domain, with the rest looked up from reference TRBV7-9 and TRBJ2-3, is DTGVSQNPRHKITKRGQNVTFRCDPISEHNRLYWYRQTLGQGPEFLTYFQNEAQLEKSRLLSDRFSAERPKGSFSTLEIQRTEQGDSAMYLCASIGSTDTQYFGPGTRLTVL.

Concerning this clonotype itself: It may be a read error: a sequence one base away is much more abundant. The V gene is TRBV4-3, the J gene TRBJ2-4, with 10 positions matching TRBD2. The germline V gene has CDR1 LGHNA and CDR2 YSLEER. The CDR3 has 16 amino acids. CDR3 amino acids: CASSEDPAGGKNIQYF. The CDR3, as DNA: TGCGCCAGCAGCGAAGATCCAGCGGGGGGGAAAAACATTCAGTACTTC.

Comments on this clonotype: At one boundary the junction diverges from the germline segment, which might be a read error. This chain joins TRBV4-1 and TRBJ2-5, with D possibly matching TRBD1 (5 bases). The CDR3 is made up of 15 amino acids. Looked up from germline, CDR1 is MGHRA and CDR2 is YSYEKL. The CDR3 DNA sequence: TGCGCCAGCAGCCAAGAGGGGCTACCGCAAGAGACCCAGTCCTTC. Translating gives CASSQEGLPQETQSF.

The chain has TRBV12-3 or TRBV12-4 and TRBJ1-6, with D unclear. The CDR3 spans 13 residues. Trimming cost V 6 bases and J 6 bases, with 9 bases left between them. CDR3 residues: CASRPAVNSPLHF. The DNA of the CDR3 is TGTGCCAGCAGGCCGGCCGTTAATTCACCCCTCCACTTT.

The V and J genes are TRBV4-3 and TRBJ1-4; no definite D call. Looked up from germline, CDR1 is LGHNA and CDR2 is YSLEER. This CDR3 is 15 amino acids long. Deletions cut 0 bases from V and 6 bases from J, with 11 bases between. CDR3 in DNA: TGCGCCAGCAGCCAAGAGGGCCTGCGCCATGAAAAACTGTTTTTT. Amino acids: CASSQEGLRHEKLFF.

In this sample, this clonotype turned up a few times. The V gene is TRBV6-5, the J gene TRBJ1-3; D unclear. The CDR3 contains 16 residues. The germline gives CDR1 MNHEY, CDR2 SVGAGI. Between the trimmed V and J ends, which lost 0 bases and 0 bases, there was a span of 9 bases. The CDR3 sequence is CASSYSSFTSGNTIYF. The CDR3 bases are TGTGCCAGCAGTTACTCGAGCTTTACCTCTGGAAACACCATATATTTT.

This clonotype was counted only a few times. This rearrangement joins TRBV19 to TRBJ1-5; no definite D call. From germline, CDR1 is LNHDA and CDR2 SQIVND (reference sequence). The length of the CDR3 is 14 residues. V lost 7 bases and J lost 1, with 11 bases in between. In nucleotides, the CDR3 is TGTGCCAGTACCAGAGTTGGGAGCAATCAGCCCCAGCATTTT. Its protein product is CASTRVGSNQPQHF.